This T cell receptor beta chain emerged from a study of cytomegalovirus exposure and HLA in healthy donors. A word on this clone: Its antigen remains unidentified.

The CDR3 loop spans 17 amino acids. Per germline, CDR1 LGHNA and CDR2 YSLEER. V lost 1 base and J lost 2; bases outside the gene matches: 6. PCR employed 60 Vbeta and 13 Jbeta primers. Generated by immunoSEQ multiplex PCR, the TCRdb table keeps only in-frame clones and is missing some. The table includes roughly 190,000 clones, about four fifths detected once. Notes on the study in general: Analysis was performed later, and it showed HLA-associated TCR beta chains to be more clonally expanded than equally common others. Further analysis was carried out later, and it showed several of the most significant clusters appearing linked to common viral pathogens.

The clonotype originates from a man aged 35 to 55 in good health and CMV-seropositive. The sequenced sample was PBMCs. The chain carries TRBV4-3 and TRBJ2-7; 12 bases agree with TRBD2. CDR3 sequence: CASSQALLAGGPYEQYF. CDR3 sequence (DNA): TGCGCCAGCAGCCAAGCCTTACTAGCGGGAGGCCCCTACGAGCAGTACTTC.